The 29 T cell receptor beta chains below come from one sample, sequenced in a study of T cell clusters in autoimmune cytopenias. TRB was amplified by touch-down multiplex PCR, primer pools A and B combined. Using the multiplex PCR reads, TCRdb records one entry per CDR3 protein without DNA. The sample totals around 6,600 distinct CDR3 sequences. TRB amplification used around 260 ng of peripheral blood genomic DNA. The same data also went into a second study, on T cell repertoires in aging, cancer and after chemotherapy.

The sequenced sample consisted of peripheral blood. The receptor source for this set is a human donor in good health.

The gene calls are TRBV7-2 and TRBJ2-7; TCRdb reports TRBD1, a call that lacks DNA to check it against. The CDR3 extends over 15 amino acids. CDR1 is SGHTA and CDR2 is FQGNSA in the germline V gene. CDR3 region: CASSTNGQDPFGQYF. Full variable domain (outside the CDR3, taken from reference TRBV7-2 and TRBJ2-7): GAGVSQSPSNKVTEKGKDVELRCDPISGHTALYWYRQSLGQGLEFLIYFQGNSAPDKSGLPSDRFSAERTGGSVSTLTIQRTQQEDSAVYLCASSTNGQDPFGQYFGPGTRLTVT.

The chain employs TRBV20-1 and TRBJ2-5; TCRdb lists TRBD2, though no DNA is available to test this call. The CDR3 loop spans 15 amino acids. Germline CDR1 reads DFQATT; CDR2 reads SNEGSKA (reference sequence). CDR3 region: CSARRTSGREETQYF.

The chain employs TRBV12-3 or TRBV12-4 and TRBJ1-1; TCRdb proposes TRBD1, but this gene call is untestable without DNA. The CDR3 extends over 15 amino acids. This CDR3 reads CASSPGQGANTEAFF.

The chain recombines TRBV20-1 with TRBJ2-1; the D call from TCRdb, TRBD1, cannot be confirmed without DNA. This CDR3 contains 15 residues. The V gene's germline CDR1 is DFQATT and CDR2 SNEGSKA (reference sequence). The CDR3 loop is CSARRGQGFSNEQFF.

According to its frequency, this clonotype is medium-sized. J is TRBJ2-3 and V is TRBV29-1; TCRdb names TRBD2, which stays unverified in the absence of DNA. Per germline, CDR1 SQVTM and CDR2 ANQGSEA. The CDR3 loop spans 13 amino acids. The CDR3: CSGLSGPTDTQYF.

This clonotype is identified as medium-sized (0.01 to 0.1%) from frequency. V is TRBV30 and J is TRBJ1-4; TCRdb selects TRBD1, and the lack of DNA leaves this call unchecked. Germline V CDR1 and CDR2: GTSNPN, SVGIG (reference sequence). The CDR3 has 15 residues. Here the CDR3 reads CAWSGGQGANEKLFF. The full variable domain, completed using reference TRBV30 and TRBJ1-4, is SQTIHQWPATLVQPVGSPLSLECTVEGTSNPNLYWYRQAAGRGLQLLFYSVGIGQISSEVPQNLSASRPQDRQFILSSKKLLLSDSGFYLCAWSGGQGANEKLFFGSGTQLSVL.

This clonotype is labeled medium-sized based on frequency. The genes are TRBV29-1 and TRBJ2-1; checking the TCRdb D call of TRBD1 is not possible without DNA. CDR1 is SQVTM and CDR2 is ANQGSEA in the germline V gene. The CDR3 extends over 12 amino acids. CDR3 protein: CSVSGTVHEQFF.

The rearrangement links TRBV24-1 to TRBJ2-2. CDR3 length: 13 amino acids. Germline assignment: CDR1 KGHDR and CDR2 SFDVKD. This CDR3 is CATRNGHTGELFF.

In terms of frequency, this clonotype is medium-sized. This chain joins TRBV19 and TRBJ2-7; TCRdb's D gene call, TRBD2, goes unchecked for lack of DNA. Germline V gives CDR1 LNHDA, CDR2 SQIVND (reference sequence). This CDR3 has 12 residues. The CDR3: CASSQAGYEQYF.

The chain employs TRBV6-5 and TRBJ1-1; no DNA is available, so the TRBD1 call from TCRdb remains unchecked. Germline V gene data show CDR1 as MNHEY and CDR2 as SVGAGI. This CDR3 is built from 14 residues. This chain's CDR3 is CASSYRTGGEGAFF.

The rearrangement links TRBV7-3 to TRBJ2-5; TCRdb selects TRBD2, and the lack of DNA leaves this call unchecked. CDR1 and CDR2 from the germline V gene are SGHTA and FQGTGA. The CDR3 runs 13 residues. The CDR3 loop is CASSRSGKETQYF.

Judged by frequency, this clonotype is medium-sized (0.01 to 0.1%). The J gene is TRBJ2-1, the V gene TRBV5-7; TCRdb picks TRBD1, but there is no DNA to check that call. TRBV5-7 is identified as an open reading frame with a role that is uncertain. CDR3 size: 15 residues. The CDR3 protein is CASSPSPSVPGEQFF.

This clonotype is called medium-sized based on its frequency. The CDR3 reads CASSYSGGRPTDTQYF. The chain is built from TRBV6-6 and TRBJ2-3; with no DNA, the TCRdb D assignment of TRBD2 cannot be verified. CDR3 length equals 16 residues. Germline V gene lookup returns CDR1 MNHNY and CDR2 SVGAGI (reference sequence).

Judged by frequency, this clonotype is medium-sized. The chain couples TRBV6-6 to TRBJ2-1; no DNA is available, so the TRBD2 call from TCRdb remains unchecked. The V gene's germline CDR1 is MNHNY and CDR2 SVGAGI (reference sequence). The CDR3 covers 16 residues. The CDR3 is CASSYGAGTRVNEQFF.

The gene calls are TRBV6-4 and TRBJ2-2; no DNA is available, so the TRBD1 call from TCRdb remains unchecked. This CDR3 is 14 amino acids long. Per germline, CDR1 MRHNA and CDR2 SNTAGT. The CDR3 protein is CASSQGADIGELFF.

Measured by frequency, this clonotype is medium-sized (0.01 to 0.1%). This chain joins TRBV30 and TRBJ1-5. The CDR3 sequence is 16 residues long. Germline loops: CDR1 GTSNPN, CDR2 SVGIG (reference sequence). The chain's CDR3 is CAWSVFGTRGNQPQHF. The full variable domain, its missing parts supplied by reference TRBV30 and TRBJ1-5, is SQTIHQWPATLVQPVGSPLSLECTVEGTSNPNLYWYRQAAGRGLQLLFYSVGIGQISSEVPQNLSASRPQDRQFILSSKKLLLSDSGFYLCAWSVFGTRGNQPQHFGDGTRLSIL.

Judged by frequency, this clonotype is medium-sized (0.01 to 0.1%). The chain couples TRBV12-3 or TRBV12-4 to TRBJ2-5; the TCRdb call, TRBD2, lacks DNA for checking. The CDR3 contains 15 residues. The CDR3 reads CASSRTSLSQETQYF.

V and J are TRBV6-5 and TRBJ2-5; TCRdb calls TRBD1, which cannot be checked without DNA. From germline, CDR1 is MNHEY and CDR2 SVGAGI. The CDR3 has 16 residues. The CDR3 sequence is CASSEWVEGGRETQYF.

The chain is built from TRBV29-1 and TRBJ2-1; absent DNA, TCRdb's TRBD1 call cannot be checked. The V gene's germline CDR1 is SQVTM and CDR2 ANQGSEA. This CDR3 has 12 residues. CDR3: CSARGGGNEQFF.

The chain combines TRBV15 with TRBJ1-1; as DNA is missing, the TRBD1 call by TCRdb cannot be tested. CDR1 and CDR2 from the germline V gene are LNHNV and YYDKDF (reference sequence). This CDR3 contains 14 residues. The CDR3 protein is CATSRGRQYTEAFF. The entire variable domain, with the rest obtained from reference TRBV15 and TRBJ1-1, is as follows: DAMVIQNPRYQVTQFGKPVTLSCSQTLNHNVMYWYQQKSSQAPKLLFHYYDKDFNNEADTPDNFQSRRPNTSFCFLDIRSPGLGDTAMYLCATSRGRQYTEAFFGQGTRLTVV.

The chain employs TRBV12-3 or TRBV12-4 and TRBJ1-1; TCRdb proposes TRBD1, but this gene call is untestable without DNA. The CDR3 extends over 15 amino acids. The CDR3 spells CASSEAGWMNTEAFF.

The chain recombines TRBV12-3 or TRBV12-4 with TRBJ2-2. This CDR3 contains 16 residues. CDR3 sequence reads: CASSLESRANTGELFF.

By frequency, this clonotype registers medium-sized. The chain is built from TRBV19 and TRBJ2-7; as DNA is missing, the TRBD1 call by TCRdb cannot be tested. Germline V gives CDR1 LNHDA, CDR2 SQIVND (reference sequence). The length of the CDR3 is 14 residues. CDR3 protein: CASRAGQGANEQYF.

Frequency places this clonotype as medium-sized. This chain uses TRBV6-5 with TRBJ2-5; TCRdb selects TRBD2, and the lack of DNA leaves this call unchecked. The V gene's germline CDR1 is MNHEY and CDR2 SVGAGI. There are 13 residues in the CDR3. CDR3 amino acids: CASSGPRGETQYF.

Frequency places this clonotype as medium-sized. The rearrangement uses TRBV6-2 or TRBV6-3 and TRBJ2-2; the D call of TRBD1 rests on TCRdb alone, since no DNA is present to check it. Germline-derived CDR1 and CDR2 are MNHEY and SVGEGT. This CDR3 has 15 residues. CDR3 residues: CASSPDPGGTGELFF.

This clonotype counts as medium-sized (0.01 to 0.1%) by frequency. The chain couples TRBV6-1 to TRBJ2-7; there is no DNA to check the TCRdb D call of TRBD1. The germline V gene encodes CDR1 MNHNS and CDR2 SASEGT. This CDR3 spans 13 amino acids. The CDR3 reads CASIPGTRDEQYF.

CDR3 sequence: CASSTGPGGDTEAFF. The chain is built from TRBV5-1 and TRBJ1-1. This CDR3 is 15 amino acids long. Germline CDR1 SGHRS, CDR2 YFSETQ.

V usage is TRBV7-9 and J usage is TRBJ2-2; without DNA, the TCRdb call of TRBD1 cannot be checked. In germline, CDR1 is SEHNR, CDR2 FQNEAQ (reference sequence). This CDR3 is built from 17 residues. CDR3 loop: CASSLFHREIITGELFF.

The chain employs TRBV19 and TRBJ1-5; TCRdb's assignment of TRBD1 cannot be checked, as there is no DNA. The CDR3 runs 12 residues. Looked up from germline, CDR1 is LNHDA and CDR2 is SQIVND (reference sequence). The CDR3: CASGGPNQPQHF.